One T cell receptor beta chain is described in this entry. This entry is derived from a study of T cell responses to AZD1222 COVID-19 vaccine. Data came from immunoSEQ multiplex PCR; TCRdb stores just in-frame clones and leaves some out. The sample has fewer than 90,000 clones; around nine tenths are singletons. The germline V gene encodes CDR1 LGHDT and CDR2 YNNKEL (reference sequence). V shed 4 bases, J shed 8 bases, and the junction held 12 bases outside the gene matches. The CDR3 runs 16 residues. The input for sequencing was peripheral blood, taken 28 days after the second AZD1222 dose. The rearrangement joins TRBV3-1 (or the pseudogene TRBV3-2) to TRBJ2-1; 9 nucleotides align to TRBD2. This clonotype originated in an adult who received the AZD1222 COVID-19 vaccine. CDR3 amino acids: CASSLRTSERTHEQFF. CDR3 nucleotides: TGTGCCAGCAGCCTGCGGACTAGCGAAAGGACCCATGAGCAGTTCTTC.